This T cell receptor (beta chain) emerged from a study of T cells in Graves' hyperthyroidism and ophthalmopathy. For Graves' hyperthyroidism to be stable, ophthalmopathy could not progress within 18 months. Uncontrolled infection, other autoimmune disease, pregnancy or lactation excluded patients. Thyroid ultrasound, orbital computed tomography, clinical symptoms, and serum thyroxine and TRAb underpinned diagnoses. The ends were cut back, 1 base at V and 10 bases at J, with 23 bases in the middle. CDR3 length: 17 amino acids. Study results and caveats: Blood also carried most thyroid clonotypes expanded above 0.001.

Researchers amplified the TCR beta CDR3 regions from RNA transcripts. HTBI primers were the set used in a first-round RT-PCR of the TCR CDR3. TCRdb re-called the multiplex PCR reads with MiXCR, one entry per CDR3 protein. The data show about 400,000 distinct CDR3 sequences, around a sixth seen once. This clonotype occurred many times. Its matching antigen is unknown. The J gene is TRBJ2-1, the V gene TRBV12-3 or TRBV12-4; D possibly corresponds to TRBD2 (7 bases). The sequenced sample was blood. This receptor was taken from a woman between 18 and 29 years old with Graves' hyperthyroidism. DNA for the CDR3: TGTGCCAGCAGTTTAGGAAGGGCGGGGGCTAGCCCTCCGGAGCAGTTCTTC. It specifies CASSLGRAGASPPEQFF.